The 27 T cell receptor beta chains below come from one sample, sequenced in a study of T cells in Graves' hyperthyroidism and ophthalmopathy. What was amplified from RNA transcripts were TCR beta CDR3 regions. First-round RT-PCR targeting the TCR CDR3 was performed with the HTBI primer set. Via MiXCR, TCRdb re-called the multiplex PCR reads, giving one row per CDR3 protein. In the table there are 550,000 to 650,000 distinct CDR3 sequences, approximately 15% of which are singletons. Sequenced input: blood. These receptors were taken from a woman in her thirties with Graves' hyperthyroidism that later progressed to Graves' ophthalmopathy.

The rearrangement uses TRBV6-1 and TRBJ2-2; a possible D gene is TRBD2 (6 bases). The germline CDR1 and CDR2 sequences are MNHNS and SASEGT. The CDR3 runs to 16 residues. V lost 7 bases and J lost 3, with 18 bases in between. CDR3 nucleotide sequence: TGTGCCAGCAATCTAAAGGCCCGACTAGACACCGGGGAGCTGTTTTTT. Translating it yields CASNLKARLDTGELFF.

This clonotype was counted many times. This rearrangement joins TRBV12-3 or TRBV12-4 to TRBJ2-2; 8 bases fit TRBD1. The CDR3 length is 15 residues. V lost 7 bases to trimming and J lost 5 bases; unmatched junction nucleotides: 9. This chain's CDR3 is CASKLDRGRTGELFF. The CDR3 region has the DNA TGTGCCAGCAAACTAGACAGGGGAAGGACCGGGGAGCTGTTTTTT.

A remark on this clonotype: A much bigger clone sits one base away, suggesting this may be a read error. For the CDR3, the DNA is TGCGCCAGCAGCCAAGAAAGCGGCTATGGCTACACCTTC. Translating it yields CASSQESGYGYTF. The V and J genes are TRBV4-3 and TRBJ1-2, with unresolved D. This CDR3 is 13 amino acids long. Germline CDR1 and CDR2: LGHNA and YSLEER. Trimming removed 0 bases at V and 4 bases at J, with 6 bases between.

This clonotype was seen a handful of times. The J gene is TRBJ2-6, the V gene TRBV30; D may be TRBD1 or TRBD2 (5 bases each). From germline, CDR1 is GTSNPN and CDR2 SVGIG (reference sequence). The CDR3 has 17 amino acids. Trimming cost V 1 base and J 2 bases, with 15 bases left between them. The CDR3 sequence: CAWSGGVGVTGANVLTF. CDR3 sequence (DNA): TGTGCCTGGAGTGGAGGGGTGGGGGTTACTGGGGCCAACGTCCTGACTTTC.

The V gene is TRBV30, the J gene TRBJ1-4, with 8 bases that match TRBD1. Germline CDR1 and CDR2: GTSNPN and SVGIG (reference sequence). The CDR3 loop spans 17 amino acids. V lost 2 bases and J lost 8; bases outside the gene matches: 16. The CDR3 DNA sequence: TGTGCCTGGAGTCCGCGGACAGGGTATGTTAAGGAGGAAAAACTGTTTTTT. Its protein is CAWSPRTGYVKEEKLFF.

This clonotype was observed at least ten times. The chain has TRBV24-1 and TRBJ1-5; D possibly corresponds to TRBD1 (5 bases). CDR3 length: 14 residues. The germline V gene has CDR1 KGHDR and CDR2 SFDVKD. Between the trimmed V and J ends, which lost 4 bases and 7 bases, there was a span of 13 bases. The CDR3 protein is CATSDPGGGQPQHF. DNA for the CDR3: TGTGCCACCAGTGACCCTGGTGGGGGGCAGCCCCAGCATTTT.

V usage is TRBV7-8 and J usage is TRBJ2-2; possibly TRBD2 for D (5 bases). Trimming removed 5 bases from V and 2 bases from J, with 12 bases in between. This CDR3 contains 15 residues. Germline CDR1 is SGHVS and CDR2 is FQNEAQ. The CDR3 sequence is CASSRGSGNTGELFF. CDR3 nucleotides: TGTGCCAGCAGCCGGGGAAGCGGAAACACCGGGGAGCTGTTTTTT. The variable domain in full, with the rest retrieved from reference TRBV7-8 and TRBJ2-2, is GAGVSQSPRYKVAKRGQDVALRCDPISGHVSLFWYQQALGQGPEFLTYFQNEAQLDKSGLPSDRFFAERPEGSVSTLKIQRTQQEDSAVYLCASSRGSGNTGELFFGEGSRLTVL.

This clonotype was seen a few times. This chain links TRBV9 with TRBJ1-3, with D hard to call. Germline V lookup: CDR1 SGDLS, CDR2 YYNGEE. Trimming left V 0 bases short and J 4 bases short, with 8 bases between. This CDR3 is 14 amino acids long. DNA of the CDR3: TGTGCCAGCAGCGTAGAAGTCAACGGAAACACCATATATTTT. Translating gives CASSVEVNGNTIYF.

DNA of the CDR3: TGTGCCAGCAGCACACGGGGGGAGACCCAGTACTTC. Translation gives CASSTRGETQYF. The chain joins TRBV27 to TRBJ2-5, with a tentative D call TRBD2 (6 bases). Trimming shortened V by 6 bases and J by 5 bases, and 10 bases separated the two germline ends. Germline V gene data show CDR1 as MNHEY and CDR2 as SMNVEV (reference sequence). The CDR3 covers 12 residues.

V usage is TRBV7-8 and J usage is TRBJ2-7, with 7 bases lining up with TRBD1. CDR1 is SGHVS, CDR2 FQNEAQ, per germline. This CDR3 spans 15 amino acids. The J segment lost 2 bases and the V segment lost 4 bases, leaving 8 bases of the junction unmatched. The CDR3 DNA is TGTGCCAGCAGCTCAAGACCGACAGGGCCCTACGAGCAGTACTTC. It is translated as CASSSRPTGPYEQYF.

This clonotype was observed a few times. The chain recombines TRBV7-6 with TRBJ2-1, with D tentatively TRBD2 (5 bases). Trimming cost V 2 bases and J 7 bases, with 12 bases left between them. CDR3 length: 14 residues. Germline V gene sequence: CDR1 SGHVS, CDR2 FNYEAQ. CDR3 loop: CASSLRAANNEQFF. Written as DNA, the CDR3 is TGTGCCAGCAGCTTACGAGCGGCCAATAATGAGCAGTTCTTC.

There are many counts of this clonotype. For the CDR3, the DNA is TGTGCCAGCAGTTACGGCCCTGGGCGAAACACTGAAGCTTTCTTT. Protein product: CASSYGPGRNTEAFF. The chain joins TRBV6-6 to TRBJ1-1; no definite D call. Germline V gene data show CDR1 as MNHNY and CDR2 as SVGAGI (reference sequence). V lost 2 bases and J lost 2, with 12 bases in between. The CDR3 has 15 amino acids.

This clonotype was observed at least ten times. The chain joins TRBV7-6 to TRBJ2-1; D not certain. This CDR3 region has 16 residues. CDR1 is SGHVS, CDR2 FNYEAQ, per germline. V lost 5 bases to trimming and J lost 9 bases, with 23 bases between them. The CDR3 DNA is TGTGCCAGCAGCGGCGTCTACCAGCCCGGTGGCGGTGAGCAGTTCTTC. Translation gives CASSGVYQPGGGEQFF.

J is TRBJ2-3 and V is TRBV6-4; tentative D call: TRBD2 (6 bases). The CDR3 totals 15 residues. Trimming removed 2 bases at V and 2 bases at J, with 11 bases between. The germline V gene encodes CDR1 MRHNA and CDR2 SNTAGT. CDR3 bases: TGTGCCAGCAGTGACGGGGACTCCAACACAGATACGCAGTATTTT. Translating it yields CASSDGDSNTDTQYF.

This clonotype was detected ten times or more. The CDR3 coding sequence is TGTGCCATCAGTGAGTCGTCGGACTATGGCTACACCTTC. Translated: CAISESSDYGYTF. The J gene is TRBJ1-2, the V gene TRBV10-3, with D unresolved. The CDR3 runs to 13 residues. Germline CDR1 and CDR2: ENHRY and SYGVKD. Trimming took off 0 bases at V and 3 bases at J, with 5 bases between the two ends.

This clonotype was seen at least ten times. CDR3 DNA sequence: TGTGCCAGCAGCGCTAGGCTGGGGGCCGGGGAGCTGTTTTTT. This gives the protein CASSARLGAGELFF. This chain uses TRBV11-1 with TRBJ2-2; D tentatively fits TRBD1 or TRBD2 (5 bases each). Looked up from germline, CDR1 is SGHAT and CDR2 is FQDESV (reference sequence). Trimming removed 5 bases at V and 6 bases at J, with 13 bases between. There are 14 residues in the CDR3.

CDR3 DNA: TGTGCCAGCAGCCGCCCTGACAGGGACGGCGAGCAGTTCTTC. Translation gives CASSRPDRDGEQFF. The chain couples TRBV7-3 to TRBJ2-1, with 7 bases fitting TRBD1. CDR1 SGHTA and CDR2 FQGTGA come from the germline V gene. CDR3 length equals 14 residues. V gave up 5 bases and J gave up 10 bases; unmatched junction bases: 11.

This clonotype was detected many times. The V gene is TRBV20-1, the J gene TRBJ2-1; 13 positions agree with TRBD2. The CDR3 runs to 15 residues. Per the germline V gene, CDR1 is DFQATT and CDR2 is SNEGSKA (reference sequence). The V gene end was trimmed by 6 bases and the J gene end by 1 base; junction bases not matched to a gene: 3. CDR3 region: CSAGTSGMSYNEQFF. The CDR3 region has the DNA TGCAGTGCCGGGACTAGCGGGATGTCCTACAATGAGCAGTTCTTC.

This clonotype was detected ten times or more. This sequence joins TRBV14 and TRBJ2-5, with D possibly TRBD1 on 6 matching bases. V lost 3 bases to trimming and J lost 2 bases, with 22 bases between them. The CDR3 sequence is 18 residues long. Germline V gene sequence: CDR1 SGHDN, CDR2 FVKESK. The chain's CDR3 is CASSHPKLFGTIQETQYF. CDR3 in DNA: TGTGCCAGCAGCCACCCTAAACTCTTCGGGACAATACAAGAGACCCAGTACTTC.

This clonotype occurred many times. This chain joins TRBV18 and TRBJ1-4, with 10 nucleotides matching TRBD1. This CDR3 is 15 amino acids long. From germline, CDR1 is KGHSH and CDR2 LQKENI. Unmatched junction bases numbered 4, after V lost 6 bases and J lost 3 bases. The CDR3 DNA sequence: TGTGCCAGCTCGACAGGGGGCAGAGCTAATGAAAAACTGTTTTTT. It specifies CASSTGGRANEKLFF.

This clonotype was picked up many times. J is TRBJ2-7 and V is TRBV20-1; 10 nucleotides agree with TRBD2. With V trimmed by 1 base and J by 3 bases, 6 bases remained unmatched. This CDR3 region has 15 residues. Looked up from germline, CDR1 is DFQATT and CDR2 is SNEGSKA (reference sequence). CDR3 coding DNA: TGCAGTGCTAGAGCCCTGAGCGGGGGGGGCTACGAGCAGTACTTC. This translates into CSARALSGGGYEQYF.

This clonotype was counted many times. The V call is TRBV12-3 or TRBV12-4, the J call TRBJ2-7; D unresolved. Trimming removed 5 bases at V and 2 bases at J, with 7 bases between. There are 12 residues in the CDR3. The CDR3 region has the DNA TGTGCCAGCAGTCCTGAAACCTACGAGCAGTACTTC. It codes for CASSPETYEQYF.

This clonotype was detected ten times or more. The chain combines TRBV19 with TRBJ1-4, with D possibly TRBD1 on 6 matching bases. The V end was cut by 3 bases, the J end by 4 bases, with 12 bases between. Germline CDR1 reads LNHDA; CDR2 reads SQIVND (reference sequence). CDR3 size: 15 residues. CDR3 sequence: CASSIWGTSNEKLFF. The CDR3 DNA reads as TGTGCCAGTAGTATTTGGGGGACAAGTAATGAAAAACTGTTTTTT.

This clonotype was recorded at least ten times. This chain connects TRBV12-5 to TRBJ2-5, with 9 bases aligning to TRBD1. V gave up 4 bases and J gave up 5 bases; unmatched junction bases: 11. The germline CDR1 and CDR2 sequences are LGHNT and FRNRAP. The CDR3 consists of 16 residues. CDR3 sequence reads: CASGSAGTGKLETQYF. In nucleotides, the CDR3 is TGTGCTAGTGGTTCGGCTGGGACAGGGAAGCTTGAGACCCAGTACTTC.

A note on this clonotype: A clone one base away is much larger, so this may be a read error. V and J are TRBV30 and TRBJ1-3, with unresolved D. The CDR3 covers 15 residues. The germline gives CDR1 GTSNPN, CDR2 SVGIG (reference sequence). This CDR3 is CAWSAPADSGNTMYF. CDR3 bases: TGTGCCTGGAGTGCTCCAGCGGACTCTGGAAACACCATGTATTTT.

Of note for this clonotype: Germline and junction disagree at one end, which may indicate a read error. The CDR3 here is CASNLNPGENYEQYF. The CDR3 nucleotides read TGTGCCAGCAACTTAAACCCGGGAGAGAACTACGAGCAGTACTTC. The chain joins TRBV7-2 to TRBJ2-7, with TRBD2 as a possible D gene (6 bases). CDR1 is SGHTA and CDR2 is FQGNSA in the germline V gene. This CDR3 has 15 residues.

This clonotype has at least ten counts. The CDR3 nucleotides are TGTGCCAGCAGTTACGGGACAGGGGGTATTACTGAGCAGTTCTTC. Translated: CASSYGTGGITEQFF. The chain has TRBV28 and TRBJ2-1; 11 nucleotides line up with TRBD1. CDR3 size: 15 residues. The V and J ends lost 4 bases and 9 bases, in that order; junction bases with no gene match: 8. Germline loops: CDR1 MDHEN, CDR2 SYDVKM.